This entry concerns a single T cell receptor delta chain. Its cognate antigen is unknown. A far larger clone is off by one base, so a read error is likely. The sample contains more than one DNA sequence encoding this CDR3. The V gene's germline CDR1 is TSWWSYY and CDR2 QGS. V was clipped by 9 bases and J by 2 bases, with 40 bases between them. The CDR3 is 22 residues long. These data come from a study of γδ T cells in repeated Plasmodium falciparum infection. Findings of the study overall: Over time and infection, Vgamma9/Vdelta2+ repertoires remained highly stable and polyclonal. In Vdelta2-negative, largely Vdelta1+, gammadelta repertoires, repeated controlled infections appeared to drive clonal selection waves. Vdelta2-negative gammadelta repertoires appeared less diverse and less shared in Malian than Australian children.

Flow sorting of PBMC yielded separate Vgamma9/Vdelta2+ and Vdelta2-negative gammadelta T cell populations for bulk repertoire analysis. TCRdb reprocessed the multiplex PCR reads through CATT. The repertoire holds about 57,000 delta-chain clones, with over 1.5% as singletons. The sample was gamma-delta T cells from blood. The chain combines TRDV1 with TRDJ1; perhaps TRDD2 as D (6 bases). Matching the DNA to germline supplied the J gene, which TCRdb does not give. This receptor was identified in a pool of human donors (malaria-infected and uninfected, not separated). The chain's CDR3 is CALGKTPFFLTNLASPTDKLIF. CDR3 coding DNA: TGTGCTCTCGGGAAGACCCCATTCTTCCTCACCAATTTAGCGTCTCCGACCGATAAACTCATCTTT.